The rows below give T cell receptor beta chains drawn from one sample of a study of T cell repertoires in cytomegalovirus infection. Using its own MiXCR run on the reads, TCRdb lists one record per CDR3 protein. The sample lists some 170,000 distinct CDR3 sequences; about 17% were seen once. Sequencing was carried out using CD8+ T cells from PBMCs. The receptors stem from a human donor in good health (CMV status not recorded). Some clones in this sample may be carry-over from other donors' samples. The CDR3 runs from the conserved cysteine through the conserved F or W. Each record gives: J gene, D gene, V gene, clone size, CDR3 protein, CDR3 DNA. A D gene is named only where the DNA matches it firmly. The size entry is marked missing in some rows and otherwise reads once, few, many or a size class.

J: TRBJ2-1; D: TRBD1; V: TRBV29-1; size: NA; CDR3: CSIPGQGYNEQFF; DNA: TGCAGCATTCCGGGACAGGGATACAATGAGCAGTTCTTC
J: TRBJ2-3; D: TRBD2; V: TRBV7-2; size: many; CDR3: CASSRLRGEGSAGTDTQYF; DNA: TGTGCCAGCAGCCGCCTTCGGGGGGAAGGGTCTGCTGGCACAGATACGCAGTATTTT
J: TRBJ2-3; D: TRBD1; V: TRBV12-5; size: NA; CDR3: CASGLVQGAATDTQYF; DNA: TGTGCTAGTGGTTTGGTACAGGGGGCCGCTACAGATACGCAGTATTTT
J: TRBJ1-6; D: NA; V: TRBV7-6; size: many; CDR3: CASSLYRDYNSPLHF; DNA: TGTGCCAGCAGCTTATATCGGGATTACAATTCACCCCTCCACTTT
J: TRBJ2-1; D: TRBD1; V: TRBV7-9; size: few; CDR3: CASSFGQGKFF; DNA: TGTGCCAGCAGCTTCGGACAGGGGAAGTTCTTC
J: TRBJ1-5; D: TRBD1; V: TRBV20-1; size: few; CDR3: CSARDKGGYYRSQPQHF; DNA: TGCAGTGCTAGAGATAAAGGGGGCTATTATCGAAGTCAGCCCCAGCATTTT
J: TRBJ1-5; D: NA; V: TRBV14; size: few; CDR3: CASSQTGWDQPQHF; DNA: TGTGCCAGCAGCCAAACAGGGTGGGATCAGCCCCAGCATTTT
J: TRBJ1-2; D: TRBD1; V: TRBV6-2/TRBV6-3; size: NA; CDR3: CASSRGRRYGYTF; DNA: TGTGCCAGCAGCAGGGGGCGAAGGTATGGCTACACCTTC
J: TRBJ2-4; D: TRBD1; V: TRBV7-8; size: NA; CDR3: CASSLGGDRASIQYF; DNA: TGTGCCAGCAGCTTGGGGGGGGACAGGGCGTCCATTCAGTACTTC
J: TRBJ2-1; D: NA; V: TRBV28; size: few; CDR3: CASSPPRGRNEQFF; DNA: TGTGCCAGCAGTCCCCCGCGGGGCCGCAATGAGCAGTTCTTC
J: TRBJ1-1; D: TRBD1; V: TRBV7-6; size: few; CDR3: CASSSPGTGRPEAFF; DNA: TGTGCCAGCAGCTCTCCCGGGACAGGGAGGCCTGAAGCTTTCTTT
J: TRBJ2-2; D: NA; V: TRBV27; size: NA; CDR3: CASRSNTGELFF; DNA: TGTGCCAGCAGATCGAACACCGGGGAGCTGTTTTTT
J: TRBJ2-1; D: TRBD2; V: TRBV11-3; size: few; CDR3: CASSLAAGTSGYNEQFF; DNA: TGTGCCAGCAGCTTAGCCGCCGGGACTAGCGGATACAATGAGCAGTTCTTC
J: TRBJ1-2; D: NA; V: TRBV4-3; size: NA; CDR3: CASSQGLGGGMRNGYTF; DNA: TGCGCCAGCAGCCAAGGTCTGGGGGGGGGTATGAGAAATGGCTACACCTTC
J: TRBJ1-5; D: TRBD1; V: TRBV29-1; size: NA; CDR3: CSVSPTGDNQPQHF; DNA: TGCAGCGTGAGCCCAACAGGGGACAATCAGCCCCAGCATTTT
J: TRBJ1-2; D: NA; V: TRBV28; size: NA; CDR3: CASSLSVVTRGYGYTF; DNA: TGTGCCAGCAGTTTATCGGTAGTCACCAGGGGCTATGGCTACACCTTC
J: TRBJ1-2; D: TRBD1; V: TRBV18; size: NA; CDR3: CASSSQGDYGYTF; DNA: TGTGCCAGCTCATCTCAGGGGGACTATGGCTACACCTTC
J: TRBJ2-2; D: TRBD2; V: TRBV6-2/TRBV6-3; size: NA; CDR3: CASSWTGTSGTGELFF; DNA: TGTGCCAGCAGTTGGACCGGGACTAGCGGCACCGGGGAGCTGTTTTTT
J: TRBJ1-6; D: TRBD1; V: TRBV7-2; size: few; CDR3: CASSLDGVGTVNSPLHF; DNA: TGTGCCAGCAGCTTAGATGGTGTCGGGACAGTTAATTCACCCCTCCACTTT
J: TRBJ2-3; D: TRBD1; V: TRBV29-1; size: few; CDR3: CSVGTGEKRNTQYF; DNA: TGCAGCGTTGGGACAGGGGAGAAAAGGAATACGCAGTATTTT
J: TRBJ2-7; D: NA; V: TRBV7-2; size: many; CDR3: CASSAWDGYEQYF; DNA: TGTGCCAGCAGCGCCTGGGACGGCTACGAGCAGTACTTC
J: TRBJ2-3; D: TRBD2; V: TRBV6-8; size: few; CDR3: CASSYFSGGTDTQYF; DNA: TGTGCCAGCAGTTACTTTAGCGGGGGAACAGATACGCAGTATTTT
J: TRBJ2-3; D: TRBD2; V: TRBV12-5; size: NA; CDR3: CASGLDGTSGTDTQYF; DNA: TGTGCTAGTGGTTTGGATGGGACTAGCGGCACAGATACGCAGTATTTT
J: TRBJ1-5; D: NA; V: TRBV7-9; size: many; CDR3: CASSRDGNQPQHF; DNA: TGTGCCAGCAGCCGGGACGGAAATCAGCCCCAGCATTTT
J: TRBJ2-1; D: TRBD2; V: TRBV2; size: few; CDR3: CASSGRGNNEQFF; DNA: TGTGCCAGCAGTGGGCGGGGGAACAATGAGCAGTTCTTC
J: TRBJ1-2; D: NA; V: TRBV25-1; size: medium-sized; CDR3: CASSESRLGYGYTF; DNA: TGTGCCAGCAGTGAATCCAGGTTAGGCTATGGCTACACCTTC
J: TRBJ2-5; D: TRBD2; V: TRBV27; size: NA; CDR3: CASSPLAGGLRETQYF; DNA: TGTGCCAGCAGTCCTCTAGCGGGGGGGCTCCGGGAGACCCAGTACTTC
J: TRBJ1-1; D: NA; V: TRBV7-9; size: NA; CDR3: CASSTDGLNTEAFF; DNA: TGTGCCAGCAGCACAGACGGATTGAACACTGAAGCTTTCTTT
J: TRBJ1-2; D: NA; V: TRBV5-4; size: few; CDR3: CASSGLGAGVDGYTF; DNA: TGTGCCAGCAGCGGCCTGGGGGCAGGGGTGGATGGCTACACCTTC
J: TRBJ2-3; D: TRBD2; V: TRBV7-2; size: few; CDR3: CASSWTPGLAGGDTQYF; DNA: TGTGCCAGCAGCTGGACCCCGGGACTAGCGGGGGGGGATACGCAGTATTTT
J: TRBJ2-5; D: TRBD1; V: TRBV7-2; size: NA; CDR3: CASSPTGGRAETQYF; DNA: TGTGCCAGCAGCCCGACAGGGGGGAGGGCAGAGACCCAGTACTTC
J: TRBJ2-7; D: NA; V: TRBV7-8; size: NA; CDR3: CASSLVPVGYEQYF; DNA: TGTGCCAGCAGCTTAGTACCAGTAGGCTACGAGCAGTACTTC
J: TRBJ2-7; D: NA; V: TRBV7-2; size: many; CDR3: CASSSSSSYEQYF; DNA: TGTGCCAGCAGCTCCTCGAGCTCCTACGAGCAGTACTTC
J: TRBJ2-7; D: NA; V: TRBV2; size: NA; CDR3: CASKGYEQYF; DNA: TGTGCCAGTAAGGGCTACGAGCAGTACTTC
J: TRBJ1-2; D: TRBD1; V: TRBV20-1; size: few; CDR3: CSAFYRGMDYGYTF; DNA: TGCAGTGCTTTCTACAGGGGGATGGACTATGGCTACACCTTC
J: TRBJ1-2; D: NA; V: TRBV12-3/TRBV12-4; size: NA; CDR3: CASSRLLGYTF; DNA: TGTGCCAGCAGTCGCTTACTTGGCTACACCTTC
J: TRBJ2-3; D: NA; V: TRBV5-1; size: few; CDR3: CASSSLDRTTDTQYF; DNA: TGCGCCAGCAGCTCACTCGACAGGACCACGGATACGCAGTATTTT
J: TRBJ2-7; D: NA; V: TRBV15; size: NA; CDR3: CATSRDRTAYEQYF; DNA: TGTGCCACCAGCAGAGATCGGACAGCCTACGAGCAGTACTTC
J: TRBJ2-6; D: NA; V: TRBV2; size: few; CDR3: CASSYKPGANVLTF; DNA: TGTGCCAGCAGTTATAAGCCTGGGGCCAACGTCCTGACTTTC
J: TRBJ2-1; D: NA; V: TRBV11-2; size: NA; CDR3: CASSLVPSEQFF; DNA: TGTGCCAGCAGCTTAGTTCCTAGTGAGCAGTTCTTC
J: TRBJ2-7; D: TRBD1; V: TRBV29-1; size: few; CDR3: CSVEGTGVYEQYF; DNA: TGCAGCGTTGAGGGGACAGGAGTCTACGAGCAGTACTTC
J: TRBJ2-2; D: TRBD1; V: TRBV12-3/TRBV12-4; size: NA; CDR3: CANGQGAKTGELFF; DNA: TGTGCCAATGGACAGGGGGCAAAGACCGGGGAGCTGTTTTTT
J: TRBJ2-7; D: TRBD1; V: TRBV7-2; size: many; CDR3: CASSGRDREQYF; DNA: TGTGCCAGCAGCGGCCGGGACAGAGAGCAGTACTTC
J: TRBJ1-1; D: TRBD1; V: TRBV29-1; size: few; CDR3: CSVVGDRGSTEAFF; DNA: TGCAGCGTTGTAGGGGACAGGGGGAGCACTGAAGCTTTCTTT
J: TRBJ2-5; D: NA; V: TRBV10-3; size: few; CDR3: CAISLYLQETKYF; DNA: TGTGCCATCAGCTTATATCTTCAAGAGACCAAGTACTTC
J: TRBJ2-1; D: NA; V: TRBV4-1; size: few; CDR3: CASSQEWQGRNEQFF; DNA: TGCGCCAGCAGCCAAGAATGGCAGGGGAGAAATGAGCAGTTCTTC
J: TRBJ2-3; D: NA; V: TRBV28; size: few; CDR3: CASSLRLPGTDTQYF; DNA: TGTGCCAGCAGTTTACGGCTTCCGGGCACAGATACGCAGTATTTT
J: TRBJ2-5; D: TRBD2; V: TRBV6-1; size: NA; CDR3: CASSEWQAEAGVETQYF; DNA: TGTGCCAGCAGTGAATGGCAAGCGGAAGCGGGGGTGGAGACCCAGTACTTC
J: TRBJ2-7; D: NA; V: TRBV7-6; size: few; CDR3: CASSLANSDFYEQYF; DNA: TGTGCCAGCAGCTTAGCAAACAGCGACTTTTACGAGCAGTACTTC
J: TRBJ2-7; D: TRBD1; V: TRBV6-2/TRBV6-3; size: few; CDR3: CASSYGRDREGDEQYF; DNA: TGTGCCAGCAGTTACGGCCGGGACAGGGAAGGGGACGAGCAGTACTTC
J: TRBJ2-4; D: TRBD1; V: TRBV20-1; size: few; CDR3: CSARTGSGKNIQYF; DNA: TGCAGTGCTAGGACAGGGTCCGGTAAAAACATTCAGTACTTC
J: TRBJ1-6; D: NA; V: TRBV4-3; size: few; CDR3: CASSLLWDNKSSYNSPLHF; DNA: TGCGCCAGCAGCCTCCTTTGGGACAATAAGAGCTCCTATAATTCACCCCTCCACTTT
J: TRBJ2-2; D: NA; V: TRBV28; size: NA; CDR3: CASSFSRGPYTGELFF; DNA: TGTGCCAGCAGTTTTAGCCGGGGGCCTTACACCGGGGAGCTGTTTTTT
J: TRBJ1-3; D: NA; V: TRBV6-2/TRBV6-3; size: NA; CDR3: CAASEDGNSGNTIYF; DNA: TGTGCCGCCTCCGAGGACGGAAACTCTGGAAACACCATATATTTT
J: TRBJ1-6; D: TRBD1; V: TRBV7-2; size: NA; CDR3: CASSPGQGHSPLHF; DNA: TGTGCCAGCAGCCCCGGACAGGGACATTCACCCCTCCACTTT
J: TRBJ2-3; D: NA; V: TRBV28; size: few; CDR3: CASSLWGEPEVSDTQYF; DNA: TGTGCCAGCAGTTTATGGGGAGAGCCGGAGGTATCAGATACGCAGTATTTT
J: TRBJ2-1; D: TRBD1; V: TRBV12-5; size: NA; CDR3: CASGLPGQGRNEQFF; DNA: TGTGCTAGTGGTTTGCCGGGACAGGGGAGAAATGAGCAGTTCTTC